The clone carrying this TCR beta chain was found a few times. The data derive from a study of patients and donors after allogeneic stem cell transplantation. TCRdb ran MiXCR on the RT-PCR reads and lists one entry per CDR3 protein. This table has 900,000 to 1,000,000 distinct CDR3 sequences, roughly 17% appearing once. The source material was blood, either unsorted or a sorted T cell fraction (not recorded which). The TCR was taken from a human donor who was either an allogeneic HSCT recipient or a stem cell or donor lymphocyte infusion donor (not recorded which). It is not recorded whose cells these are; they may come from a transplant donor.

CDR3 in amino acids: CASSSFPGQGIYEQFF. The CDR3 DNA reads TGTGCCAGCAGCTCCTTTCCGGGACAGGGCATCTACGAGCAGTTCTTC. V is TRBV7-6 and J is TRBJ2-1; 9 bases fit TRBD1. V gave up 4 bases and J gave up 10 bases; unmatched junction bases: 14. This CDR3 has 16 residues. Germline V gives CDR1 SGHVS, CDR2 FNYEAQ.